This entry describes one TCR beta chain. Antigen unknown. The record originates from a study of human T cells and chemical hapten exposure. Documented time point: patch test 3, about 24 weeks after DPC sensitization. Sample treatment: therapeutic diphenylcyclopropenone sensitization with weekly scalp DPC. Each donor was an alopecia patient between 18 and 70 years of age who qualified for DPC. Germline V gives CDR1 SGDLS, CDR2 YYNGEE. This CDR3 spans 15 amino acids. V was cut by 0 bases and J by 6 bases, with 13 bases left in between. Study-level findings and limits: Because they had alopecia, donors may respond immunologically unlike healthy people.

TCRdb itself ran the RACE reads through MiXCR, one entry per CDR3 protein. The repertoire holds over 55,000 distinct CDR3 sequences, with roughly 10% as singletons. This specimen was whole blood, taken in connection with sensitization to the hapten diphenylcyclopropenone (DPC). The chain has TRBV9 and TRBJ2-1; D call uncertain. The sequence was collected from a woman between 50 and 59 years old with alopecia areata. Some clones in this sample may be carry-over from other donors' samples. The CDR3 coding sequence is TGTGCCAGCAGCGTAGCCCCCCGATTAAGCAATGAGCAGTTCTTC. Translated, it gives CASSVAPRLSNEQFF.